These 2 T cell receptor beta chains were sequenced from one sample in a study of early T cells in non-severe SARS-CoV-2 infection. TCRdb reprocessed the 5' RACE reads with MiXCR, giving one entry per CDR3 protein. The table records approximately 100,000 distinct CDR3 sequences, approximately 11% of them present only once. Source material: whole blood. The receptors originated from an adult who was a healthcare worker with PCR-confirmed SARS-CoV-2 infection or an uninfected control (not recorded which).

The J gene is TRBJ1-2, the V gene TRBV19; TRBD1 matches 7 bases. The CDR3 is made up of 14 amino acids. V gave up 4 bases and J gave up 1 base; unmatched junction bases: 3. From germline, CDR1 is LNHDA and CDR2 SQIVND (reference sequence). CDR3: CASSRQGGNYGYTF. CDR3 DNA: TGTGCCAGTAGTAGACAGGGCGGTAACTATGGCTACACCTTC. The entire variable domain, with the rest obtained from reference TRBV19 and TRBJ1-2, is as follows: DGGITQSPKYLFRKEGQNVTLSCEQNLNHDAMYWYRQDPGQGLRLIYYSQIVNDFQKGDIAEGYSVSREKKESFPLTVTSAQKNPTAFYLCASSRQGGNYGYTFGSGTRLTVV.

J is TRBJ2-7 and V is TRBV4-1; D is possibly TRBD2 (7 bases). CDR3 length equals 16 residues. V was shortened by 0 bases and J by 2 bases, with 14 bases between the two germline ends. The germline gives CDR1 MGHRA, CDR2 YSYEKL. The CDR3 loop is CASSQDPREGAYEQYF. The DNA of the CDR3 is TGCGCCAGCAGCCAAGATCCGAGGGAGGGGGCCTACGAGCAGTACTTC.